The 14 T cell receptor beta chains reported below all come from one sample, sequenced in a study of blood T cells in healthy people across ages. Using a J-beta primer mix together with a sample-barcoded 5' primer, a second PCR was run for roughly 6 to 12 cycles. TCRdb independently ran MiXCR on the 5' RACE reads; one entry per CDR3 protein. The sample holds more than 800,000 distinct CDR3 sequences, 35% to 50% seen once. The source material was blood. These receptors all stem from a woman between 55 and 75 years old in good health.

This clonotype was found once. The rearrangement links TRBV12-3 or TRBV12-4 to TRBJ2-1; 8 bases match TRBD1. CDR3 size: 14 residues. Trimming at V came to 8 bases and at J to 6 bases, leaving 9 bases not matched to a gene. CDR3 sequence reads: CASGTGGSGNEQFF. The CDR3 DNA follows: TGTGCCAGCGGCACAGGGGGGTCGGGCAATGAGCAGTTCTTC.

This clonotype showed up just a few times. The gene calls are TRBV20-1 and TRBJ2-7, with 10 bases identical to TRBD2. V was pared by 0 bases and J by 3 bases, with 8 bases of the junction left unmatched. Germline V gene sequence: CDR1 DFQATT, CDR2 SNEGSKA (reference sequence). The CDR3 spans 16 residues. Here the CDR3 reads CSARDLSGRANYEQYF. CDR3 in DNA: TGCAGTGCTAGAGATTTAAGCGGGAGGGCAAACTACGAGCAGTACTTC.

In its sample, this clonotype was seen a few times. The rearrangement joins TRBV20-1 to TRBJ2-7; D is possibly TRBD1 or TRBD2 (5 bases each). Looked up from germline, CDR1 is DFQATT and CDR2 is SNEGSKA (reference sequence). The CDR3 has 15 residues. Trimming cost V 2 bases and J 9 bases, with 23 bases left between them. DNA of the CDR3: TGCAGTGCTAGACCCCCCGGGACGCATGTAGGCGGGCAGTACTTC. Its translation is CSARPPGTHVGGQYF.

V gene TRBV12-3 or TRBV12-4 combines with J gene TRBJ1-5; the D is unclear. CDR3 size: 14 residues. Trimming stripped 1 base from V and 2 bases from J, with 6 bases between. CDR3 loop: CASSLEQRNQPQHF. CDR3 DNA sequence: TGTGCCAGCAGTTTAGAACAGCGCAATCAGCCCCAGCATTTT.

This clonotype showed up just once. The chain is built from TRBV2 and TRBJ2-3; D is possibly TRBD1 (6 bases). The germline V and J ends were trimmed by 1 base and 1 base, with 6 bases remaining between them. Germline assignment: CDR1 SNHLY and CDR2 FYNNEI. CDR3 length equals 14 residues. This chain's CDR3 is CASSEGQGTDTQYF. The CDR3 DNA sequence: TGTGCCAGCAGTGAAGGACAGGGCACAGATACGCAGTATTTT.

The chain joins TRBV29-1 to TRBJ1-2; D is unclear. The CDR3 sequence is 12 residues long. The V gene lost 2 bases and the J gene lost 5 bases, with 9 bases spanning the gap. CDR1 SQVTM and CDR2 ANQGSEA come from the germline V gene. This CDR3 reads CSVETDVYGYTF. CDR3 DNA sequence: TGCAGCGTTGAAACAGACGTTTATGGCTACACCTTC.

The gene calls are TRBV20-1 and TRBJ2-1; 13 bases align to TRBD2. V lost 6 bases, J lost 8 bases, and 10 bases stayed unmatched. The CDR3 totals 15 residues. Germline CDR1 is DFQATT and CDR2 is SNEGSKA (reference sequence). In nucleotides, the CDR3 is TGCAGTGCGGCGGGACTAGCGGGATTTTTGGATGAGCAGTTCTTC. The encoded protein is CSAAGLAGFLDEQFF.

This clonotype was recorded a few times. This sequence joins TRBV20-1 and TRBJ2-1, with TRBD2 as a possible D gene (5 bases). This CDR3 region has 13 residues. Per germline, CDR1 DFQATT and CDR2 SNEGSKA (reference sequence). Trimming took 3 bases from V and 10 from J, leaving 16 bases between them. The CDR3 sequence: CSARGEVVVEQFF. CDR3 nucleotide sequence: TGCAGTGCTAGGGGAGAGGTAGTAGTAGAGCAGTTCTTC.

V gene TRBV4-2 combines with J gene TRBJ2-3, with D possibly matching TRBD2 (5 bases). V dropped 1 base and J dropped 6 bases, with 14 bases sitting between them. The CDR3 has 15 amino acids. Germline CDR1 and CDR2: LGHNA and YNFKEQ. CDR3 region: CASSQGTPSTDTQYF. CDR3 in DNA: TGTGCCAGCAGCCAAGGGACTCCCTCAACCGATACGCAGTATTTT.

This clonotype has a handful of counts. The genes are TRBV5-5 and TRBJ2-3, with D perhaps matching TRBD2 (5 bases). Germline V gives CDR1 SGHKS, CDR2 YYEKEE (reference sequence). The V gene lost 0 bases and the J gene lost 5 bases, with 13 bases spanning the gap. CDR3 size: 15 residues. The CDR3 region is CASSLDGDVKDTQYF. CDR3 in DNA: TGTGCCAGCAGCTTGGACGGGGATGTGAAAGATACGCAGTATTTT. The full variable domain, with the rest looked up from reference TRBV5-5 and TRBJ2-3, is DAGVTQSPTHLIKTRGQQVTLRCSPISGHKSVSWYQQVLGQGPQFIFQYYEKEERGRGNFPDRFSARQFPNYSSELNVNALLLGDSALYLCASSLDGDVKDTQYFGPGTRLTVL.

The chain joins TRBV5-6 to TRBJ1-2; 9 bases match TRBD1. The junction had 11 bases not matched to a gene; V was cut back by 0 bases and J by 5 bases. The CDR3 length is 17 residues. Germline V gene lookup returns CDR1 SGHDT and CDR2 YYEEEE. The CDR3 region is CASSLASTGGRRYGYTF. In nucleotides, the CDR3 is TGTGCCAGCAGCTTGGCGAGTACAGGGGGCAGGCGGTATGGCTACACCTTC.

This clonotype was seen a handful of times. This sequence joins TRBV10-1 and TRBJ1-1; D unclear. Looked up from germline, CDR1 is WNHNN and CDR2 is SYGVQD (reference sequence). V lost 6 bases to trimming and J lost 4 bases, with 6 bases between them. CDR3 size: 11 residues. CDR3 nucleotide sequence: TGCGCCAGCAGAAATGGCACTGAAGCTTTCTTT. It encodes CASRNGTEAFF.

Details on this clonotype: One junction end disagrees with the germline gene, perhaps due to a read error. The gene calls are TRBV4-2 and TRBJ1-2; D may be TRBD1 (5 bases). The germline gives CDR1 LGHNA, CDR2 YNFKEQ. CDR3 size: 14 residues. CDR3 coding DNA: TGTACCAGCAGCCAAGGAGGGGAGACCTATGGCTACACCTTC. This codes for CTSSQGGETYGYTF.

This clonotype was detected only a few times. The V call is TRBV7-9, the J call TRBJ1-2; TRBD1 matches at 7 bases. The CDR3 is made up of 13 amino acids. The V and J ends lost 6 bases and 3 bases, in that order; junction bases with no gene match: 4. Germline CDR1 reads SEHNR; CDR2 reads FQNEAQ (reference sequence). CDR3 nucleotide sequence: TGTGCCAGCAGGCCTGACAGGGACTATGGCTACACCTTC. Translation: CASRPDRDYGYTF.